Below are 18 T cell receptor beta chains sequenced from a single sample in a study of vaccination and CD4 T cells after COVID-19. Cultured CD4+ T cell DNA underwent sequencing with the Oncomine TCR Beta short-read assay. TCRdb passed the PCR reads through MiXCR, listing each CDR3 protein once. Here the sample spans 20,000 to 25,000 distinct CDR3 sequences, 30% to 35% being singletons. What these receptors recognize is not known. The sample's treatment: approximately nine-day PBMC culture with coronavirus spike peptide pools or control peptides (ViraFEST assay). Sequencing was done on a sample of cultured CD4+ T cells from blood. These receptors all come from a human donor with COVID-19.

This clonotype came up a few times. V and J are TRBV7-2 and TRBJ2-5, with D perhaps TRBD1 (6 bases). V was pared by 8 bases and J by 3 bases, with 13 bases between. CDR3 length: 13 amino acids. Germline-derived CDR1 and CDR2 are SGHTA and FQGNSA. The CDR3, as DNA: TGTGCCAGCGTACAGGGAGATGAAGAGACCCAGTACTTC. Residues: CASVQGDEETQYF.

This clonotype appeared a few times. The chain is built from TRBV2 and TRBJ1-4; D unresolved. Germline CDR1 and CDR2: SNHLY and FYNNEI. The CDR3 contains 12 residues. V lost 6 bases to trimming and J lost 8 bases, with 10 bases between them. This CDR3 reads CASSGLDEKLFF. The CDR3, as DNA: TGTGCCAGCAGCGGACTAGACGAAAAACTGTTTTTT.

This clonotype turned up a few times. This chain joins TRBV6-2 or TRBV6-3 and TRBJ2-2; 12 bases match TRBD2. This CDR3 comprises 17 residues. Per germline, CDR1 MNHEY and CDR2 SVGEGT. V lost 6 bases to trimming and J lost 1 base; unmatched junction nucleotides: 6. The CDR3 region is CASSSTSGGENTGELFF. The CDR3 DNA reads as TGTGCCAGCAGCTCGACTAGCGGGGGTGAGAACACCGGGGAGCTGTTTTTT.

V and J are TRBV27 and TRBJ1-6; TRBD1 is a possible D gene (5 bases). The germline V and J ends were trimmed by 0 bases and 5 bases, with 8 bases remaining between them. The CDR3 sequence is 15 residues long. Germline V gene data show CDR1 as MNHEY and CDR2 as SMNVEV (reference sequence). The CDR3 protein is CASSLSRQNNSPLHF. The CDR3, as DNA: TGTGCCAGCAGTTTATCGAGACAGAATAATTCACCCCTCCACTTT.

Relative to its sample, this clonotype is medium-sized. This sequence joins TRBV15 and TRBJ1-1; TRBD1 might be the D (5 bases). The CDR3 totals 14 residues. Germline assignment: CDR1 LNHNV and CDR2 YYDKDF (reference sequence). The ends were cut back, 0 bases at V and 1 base at J, with 6 bases in the middle. The DNA for the CDR3 is TGTGCCACCAGCAGAGATGGGGGGAACACTGAAGCTTTCTTT. Translated: CATSRDGGNTEAFF. Using reference TRBV15 and TRBJ1-1 for the parts outside the CDR3, the full variable domain is DAMVIQNPRYQVTQFGKPVTLSCSQTLNHNVMYWYQQKSSQAPKLLFHYYDKDFNNEADTPDNFQSRRPNTSFCFLDIRSPGLGDTAMYLCATSRDGGNTEAFFGQGTRLTVV.

This clonotype showed up just a few times. The chain carries TRBV7-9 and TRBJ2-3; 8 nucleotides line up with TRBD1. Germline V gene data show CDR1 as SEHNR and CDR2 as FQNEAQ (reference sequence). Trimming took 2 bases from V and 0 from J; bases not matched to a gene: 1. This CDR3 comprises 15 residues. The DNA for the CDR3 is TGTGCCAGCAGCTTAAGACAGGGGAGCACAGATACGCAGTATTTT. Amino acids: CASSLRQGSTDTQYF.

The chain is built from TRBV20-1 and TRBJ2-5; TRBD2 agrees at 9 bases. Germline loops: CDR1 DFQATT, CDR2 SNEGSKA (reference sequence). J lost 0 bases, V lost 0 bases, and 8 bases had no gene match. This CDR3 spans 17 amino acids. The CDR3 loop is CSARDFSASGNQETQYF. CDR3 DNA: TGCAGTGCTAGAGATTTTTCGGCTAGCGGGAACCAAGAGACCCAGTACTTC.

This clonotype has just a few counts. The genes are TRBV20-1 and TRBJ1-3; no firm D call. The CDR3 has 15 amino acids. The germline gives CDR1 DFQATT, CDR2 SNEGSKA (reference sequence). Trimming cost V 3 bases and J 0 bases, with 12 bases left between them. In DNA, the CDR3 is TGCAGTGCTAGTACCCTACAGAGCTCTGGAAACACCATATATTTT. It encodes CSASTLQSSGNTIYF.

J is TRBJ2-7 and V is TRBV29-1, with D tentatively TRBD1 (6 bases). Germline assignment: CDR1 SQVTM and CDR2 ANQGSEA. CDR3 length: 15 residues. V was pared by 0 bases and J by 2 bases, with 14 bases between. Here the CDR3 DNA reads TGCAGCGTTGAAGAGGAGCAGGGGCGGACCTACGAGCAGTACTTC. It codes for CSVEEEQGRTYEQYF.

The table lists this clonotype with a few counts. The rearrangement uses TRBV7-6 and TRBJ2-3; 10 nucleotides line up with TRBD1. V trimming: 7 bases; J trimming: 6 bases; junction bases outside the gene matches: 22. In germline, CDR1 is SGHVS, CDR2 FNYEAQ. The CDR3 length is 19 residues. In nucleotides, the CDR3 is TGTGCCAGCATCCGGGACATACCGGGACAGGGGTCCTTCGGGGATACGCAGTATTTT. Its protein is CASIRDIPGQGSFGDTQYF.

This clonotype has just a few counts. The chain links TRBV19 to TRBJ1-2; D uncertain. Trimming shortened V by 8 bases and J by 5 bases, and 18 bases separated the two germline ends. The germline gives CDR1 LNHDA, CDR2 SQIVND (reference sequence). This CDR3 is 14 amino acids long. In DNA, the CDR3 is TGTGCCAGTTCAGTCTATGTGGGATCGTATGGCTACACCTTC. Protein product: CASSVYVGSYGYTF.

This clonotype was picked up a small number of times. This chain connects TRBV12-3 or TRBV12-4 to TRBJ1-2; D is uncertain. V shed 1 base and J shed 4 bases, with 10 bases lying between them. This CDR3 is built from 14 residues. The CDR3 sequence: CASSLGAGGYGYTF. The CDR3 nucleotides read TGTGCCAGCAGTTTAGGGGCGGGAGGCTATGGCTACACCTTC.

In its sample, this clonotype was seen a few times. The chain carries TRBV27 and TRBJ2-7; D assignment may be TRBD1 or TRBD2 (5 bases each). The V end lost 3 bases, the J end lost 0 bases, and 18 bases lay between the germline ends. This CDR3 has 17 residues. CDR1 is MNHEY, CDR2 SMNVEV, per germline (reference sequence). This CDR3 is CASSFLKGTASSYEQYF. In nucleotides, the CDR3 is TGTGCCAGCAGTTTTCTCAAAGGGACGGCAAGCTCCTACGAGCAGTACTTC.

In nucleotides, the CDR3 is TGTGCCAGCAGTGAACACAGGGGGGACGTTAGCATTCAGTACTTC. Translated, it gives CASSEHRGDVSIQYF. The chain joins TRBV25-1 to TRBJ2-4; 8 bases map to TRBD1. There are 15 residues in the CDR3. Germline lookup yields CDR1 MGHDK and CDR2 SYGVNS. With 2 bases clipped from V and 9 bases from J, the junction kept 9 bases outside the gene matches.

V gene TRBV7-3 combines with J gene TRBJ2-5; 7 bases map to TRBD2. There are 15 residues in the CDR3. The germline V gene has CDR1 SGHTA and CDR2 FQGTGA. V dropped 3 bases and J dropped 3; count of bases not matched to a gene: 7. CDR3 sequence (DNA): TGTGCCAGCAGCTTGGCCTGGGGGGGGAAAGAGACCCAGTACTTC. This gives the protein CASSLAWGGKETQYF.

This sequence joins TRBV6-5 and TRBJ2-7; 10 bases line up with TRBD1. Germline V gene sequence: CDR1 MNHEY, CDR2 SVGAGI. V lost 4 bases, J lost 4 bases, and 10 bases stayed unmatched. The CDR3 contains 16 residues. CDR3 sequence: CASSSPGQGIGYEQYF. In DNA, the CDR3 is TGTGCCAGCAGTTCCCCGGGACAGGGGATTGGGTACGAGCAGTACTTC.

This chain joins TRBV28 and TRBJ1-2; D unresolved. V gave up 3 bases and J gave up 7 bases, with 15 bases separating them. The germline V gene has CDR1 MDHEN and CDR2 SYDVKM. The CDR3 covers 14 residues. CDR3 in amino acids: CASSFGDGLGGYTF. As DNA, the CDR3 is TGTGCCAGCAGTTTTGGGGATGGGTTGGGTGGCTACACCTTC.

This clonotype was picked up a small number of times. J is TRBJ2-5 and V is TRBV7-8; TRBD2 might be the D (5 bases). CDR3 length equals 17 residues. Germline CDR1 is SGHVS and CDR2 is FQNEAQ. V gave up 2 bases and J gave up 5 bases, with 21 bases separating them. CDR3 residues: CASSLNARASLGETQYF. The CDR3 DNA reads as TGTGCCAGCAGCTTAAATGCCCGGGCCTCACTAGGGGAGACCCAGTACTTC.